The sequence of this TCR beta chain was determined in a study of early T cells in non-severe SARS-CoV-2 infection. Study-wide findings and caveats: Missing private and CD4 specificities, VDJdb matching favored anti-spike CD8 responses.

Individual cDNA molecules received unique molecular identifiers during library preparation. TCRdb independently ran MiXCR on the 5' RACE reads; one entry per CDR3 protein. The repertoire holds approximately 70,000 distinct CDR3 sequences, 9.5% to 15% seen once, with roughly 1.2% in the top ten. This clonotype was recorded at least ten times. Its antigen remains unidentified. Trimming cost V 1 base and J 5 bases, with 10 bases left between them. CDR1 and CDR2 (germline): SGHRS, YFSETQ. CDR3 size: 13 residues. Sequenced: whole blood. The chain joins TRBV5-1 to TRBJ2-7; possibly TRBD1 for D (5 bases). The TCR originated in an adult who was a healthcare worker with PCR-confirmed SARS-CoV-2 infection or an uninfected control (not recorded which). The CDR3 nucleotides are TGCGCCAGCAGCTTGTGGCAGGGAAACGAGCAGTACTTC. Encoded protein: CASSLWQGNEQYF.